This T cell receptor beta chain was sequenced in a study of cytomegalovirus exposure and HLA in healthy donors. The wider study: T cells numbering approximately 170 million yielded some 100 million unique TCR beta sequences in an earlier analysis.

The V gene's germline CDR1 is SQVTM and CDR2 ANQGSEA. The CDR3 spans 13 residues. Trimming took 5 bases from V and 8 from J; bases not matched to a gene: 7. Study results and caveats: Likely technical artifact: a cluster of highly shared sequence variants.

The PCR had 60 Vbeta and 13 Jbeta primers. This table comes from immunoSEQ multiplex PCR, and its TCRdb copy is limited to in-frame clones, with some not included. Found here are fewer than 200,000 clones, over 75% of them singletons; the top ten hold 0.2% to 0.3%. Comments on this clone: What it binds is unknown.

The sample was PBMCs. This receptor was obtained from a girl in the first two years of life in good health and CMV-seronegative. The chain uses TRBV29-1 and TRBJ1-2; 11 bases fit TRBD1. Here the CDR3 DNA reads TGCAGCGTTAACCGGGACAGGGGGTCCGGCTACACCTTC. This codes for CSVNRDRGSGYTF.